The T cell receptor (beta chain) under discussion was sequenced for a study of blood T cell repertoires in COVID-19. Study-wide context: Specimens from acute and convalescent COVID-19 originated in the United States, Italy and Spain. T cells, B-cell-depleted T cells, or PBMCs provided the cDNA or gDNA that served as material.

The CDR3 has 12 residues. V was trimmed by 2 bases and J by 3 bases, leaving 5 bases between them. Germline V gene data show CDR1 as MNHEY and CDR2 as SVGEGT. Original processing notes: Nucleated cell counts were estimated from reference gene primer amplification. Sequencing was performed with immunoSEQ multiplex PCR; in TCRdb, only in-frame clones are kept and a portion is missing. V and J calls and clone size come straight from that table; D and trimming were deduced from the DNA. Of 29,000 or so clones listed, around nine tenths are singletons. The receptor comes from a human donor in a cohort sampled during active COVID-19. The donor label of this sample is uncertain. Sequencing input: peripheral blood. The J gene is TRBJ2-7, the V gene TRBV6-2 or TRBV6-3; no definite D call. In DNA form, the CDR3 reads TGTGCCAGCAGTTACCCCGTCTACGAGCAGTACTTC. Translated: CASSYPVYEQYF.